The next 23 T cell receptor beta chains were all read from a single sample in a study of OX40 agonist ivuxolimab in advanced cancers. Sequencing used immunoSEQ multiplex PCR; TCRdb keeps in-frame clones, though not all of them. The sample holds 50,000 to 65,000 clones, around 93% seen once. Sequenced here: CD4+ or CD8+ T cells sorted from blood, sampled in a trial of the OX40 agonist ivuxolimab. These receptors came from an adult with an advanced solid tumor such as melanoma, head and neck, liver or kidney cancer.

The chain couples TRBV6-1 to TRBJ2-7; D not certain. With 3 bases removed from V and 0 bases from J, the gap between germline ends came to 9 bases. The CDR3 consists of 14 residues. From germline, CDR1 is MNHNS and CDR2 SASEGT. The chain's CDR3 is CASSELSSSYEQYF. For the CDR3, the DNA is TGTGCCAGCAGTGAGTTGAGTAGCTCCTACGAGCAGTACTTC.

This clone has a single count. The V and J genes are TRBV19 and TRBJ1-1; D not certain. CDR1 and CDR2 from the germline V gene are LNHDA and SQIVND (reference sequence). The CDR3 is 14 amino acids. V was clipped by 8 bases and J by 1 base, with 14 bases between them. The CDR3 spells CASSPSLGNTEAFF. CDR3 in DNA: TGTGCCAGTTCCCCCTCGTTGGGGAACACTGAAGCTTTCTTT.

The CDR3 protein is CASSPGQGVGELFF. The CDR3 DNA sequence: TGCGCCAGCAGCCCGGGACAGGGGGTCGGGGAGCTGTTTTTT. V usage is TRBV4-3 and J usage is TRBJ2-2, with TRBD1 matching over 11 bases. The CDR3 has 14 residues. Germline CDR1 is LGHNA and CDR2 is YSLEER. After removal of 4 bases from V and 7 bases from J, the junction contained 2 bases not matched to a gene.

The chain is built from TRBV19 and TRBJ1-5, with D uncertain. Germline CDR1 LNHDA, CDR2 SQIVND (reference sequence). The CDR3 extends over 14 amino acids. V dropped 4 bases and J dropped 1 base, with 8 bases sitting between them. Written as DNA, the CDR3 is TGTGCCAGTAGTACTGGACGGAGCAATCAGCCCCAGCATTTT. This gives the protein CASSTGRSNQPQHF.

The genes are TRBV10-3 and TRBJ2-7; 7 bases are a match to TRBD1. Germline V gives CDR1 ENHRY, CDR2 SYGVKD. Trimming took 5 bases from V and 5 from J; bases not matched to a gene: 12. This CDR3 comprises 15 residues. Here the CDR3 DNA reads TGTGCCATCAGTCTCCGACAGGGTACCCGTGACGAGCAGTACTTC. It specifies CAISLRQGTRDEQYF.

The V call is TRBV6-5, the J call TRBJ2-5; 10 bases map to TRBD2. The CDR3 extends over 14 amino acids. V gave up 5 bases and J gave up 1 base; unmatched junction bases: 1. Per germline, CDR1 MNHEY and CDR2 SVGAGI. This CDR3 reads CASSLAGVQETQYF. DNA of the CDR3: TGTGCCAGCAGTCTAGCGGGGGTCCAAGAGACCCAGTACTTC.

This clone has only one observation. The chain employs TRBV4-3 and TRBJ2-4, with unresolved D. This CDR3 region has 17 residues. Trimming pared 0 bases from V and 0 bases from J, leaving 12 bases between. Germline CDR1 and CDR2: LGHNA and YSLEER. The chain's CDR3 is CASSQDLPIVAKNIQYF. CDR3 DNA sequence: TGCGCCAGCAGCCAAGATTTACCGATAGTAGCCAAAAACATTCAGTACTTC.

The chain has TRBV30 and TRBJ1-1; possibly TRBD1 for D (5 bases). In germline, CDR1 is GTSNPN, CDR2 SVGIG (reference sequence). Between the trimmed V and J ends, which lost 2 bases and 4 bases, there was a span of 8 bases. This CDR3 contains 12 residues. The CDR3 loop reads CAWSWGSTEAFF. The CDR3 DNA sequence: TGTGCCTGGAGTTGGGGGAGCACTGAAGCTTTCTTT.

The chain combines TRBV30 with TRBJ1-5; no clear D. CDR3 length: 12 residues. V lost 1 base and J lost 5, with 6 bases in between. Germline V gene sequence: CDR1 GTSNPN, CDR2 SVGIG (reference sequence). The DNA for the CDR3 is TGTGCCTGGAGTGAAGGGCATCAGCCCCAGCATTTT. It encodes CAWSEGHQPQHF. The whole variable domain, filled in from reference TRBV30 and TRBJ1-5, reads SQTIHQWPATLVQPVGSPLSLECTVEGTSNPNLYWYRQAAGRGLQLLFYSVGIGQISSEVPQNLSASRPQDRQFILSSKKLLLSDSGFYLCAWSEGHQPQHFGDGTRLSIL.

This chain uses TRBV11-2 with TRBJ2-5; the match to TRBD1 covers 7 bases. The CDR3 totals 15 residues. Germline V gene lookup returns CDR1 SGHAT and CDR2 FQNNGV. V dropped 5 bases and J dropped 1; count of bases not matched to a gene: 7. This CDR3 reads CASSLISGGQETQYF. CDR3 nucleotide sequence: TGTGCCAGCAGCCTAATATCAGGGGGCCAAGAGACCCAGTACTTC. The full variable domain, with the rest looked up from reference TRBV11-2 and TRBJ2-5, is EAGVAQSPRYKIIEKRQSVAFWCNPISGHATLYWYQQILGQGPKLLIQFQNNGVVDDSQLPKDRFSAERLKGVDSTLKIQPAKLEDSAVYLCASSLISGGQETQYFGPGTRLLVL.

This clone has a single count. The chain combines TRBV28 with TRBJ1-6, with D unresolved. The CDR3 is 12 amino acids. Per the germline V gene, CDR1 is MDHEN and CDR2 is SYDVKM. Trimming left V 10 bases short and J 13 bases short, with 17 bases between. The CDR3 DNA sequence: TGTGCCACCCTGGACGCCCGGACGCCCCTCCACTTT. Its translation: CATLDARTPLHF.

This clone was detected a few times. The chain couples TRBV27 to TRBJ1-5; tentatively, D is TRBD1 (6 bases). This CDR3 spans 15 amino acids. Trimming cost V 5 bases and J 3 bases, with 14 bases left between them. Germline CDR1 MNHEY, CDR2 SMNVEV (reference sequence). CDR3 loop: CASSPETGLNQPQHF. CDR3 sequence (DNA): TGTGCCAGCAGTCCCGAGACAGGTCTCAATCAGCCCCAGCATTTT.

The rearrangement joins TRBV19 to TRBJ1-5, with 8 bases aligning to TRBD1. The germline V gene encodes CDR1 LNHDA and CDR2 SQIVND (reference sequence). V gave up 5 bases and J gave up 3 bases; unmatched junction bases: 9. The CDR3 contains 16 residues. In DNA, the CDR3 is TGTGCCAGTAGTCCTTACCAGGGGGCTAACAATCAGCCCCAGCATTTT. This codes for CASSPYQGANNQPQHF.

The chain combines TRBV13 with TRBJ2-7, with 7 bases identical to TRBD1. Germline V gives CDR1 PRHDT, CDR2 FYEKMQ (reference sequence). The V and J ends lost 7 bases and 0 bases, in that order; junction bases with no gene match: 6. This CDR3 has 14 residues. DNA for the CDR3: TGTGCCAGCACCTCGAGGGACAGCTCCTACGAGCAGTACTTC. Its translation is CASTSRDSSYEQYF.

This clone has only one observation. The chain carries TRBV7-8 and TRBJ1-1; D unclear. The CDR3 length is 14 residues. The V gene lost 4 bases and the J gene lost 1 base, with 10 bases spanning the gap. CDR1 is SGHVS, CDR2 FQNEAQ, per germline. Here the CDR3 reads CASSWFGGNTEAFF. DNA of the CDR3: TGTGCCAGCAGCTGGTTCGGAGGGAACACTGAAGCTTTCTTT.

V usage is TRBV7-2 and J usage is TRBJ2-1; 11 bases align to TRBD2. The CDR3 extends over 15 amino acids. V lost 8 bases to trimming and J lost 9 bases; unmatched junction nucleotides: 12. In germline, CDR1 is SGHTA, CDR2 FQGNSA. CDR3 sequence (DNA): TGTGCCAGCCTTTCAACAACTAGCGGGAGTGGTGAGCAGTTCTTC. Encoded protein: CASLSTTSGSGEQFF. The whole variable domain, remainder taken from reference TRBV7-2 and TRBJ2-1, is GAGVSQSPSNKVTEKGKDVELRCDPISGHTALYWYRQSLGQGLEFLIYFQGNSAPDKSGLPSDRFSAERTGGSVSTLTIQRTQQEDSAVYLCASLSTTSGSGEQFFGPGTRLTVL.

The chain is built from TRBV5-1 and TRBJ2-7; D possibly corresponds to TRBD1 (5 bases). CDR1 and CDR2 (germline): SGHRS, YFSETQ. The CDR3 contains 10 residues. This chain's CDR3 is CGQTLYEQYF. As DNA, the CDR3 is TGCGGACAGACCCTATACGAGCAGTACTTC.

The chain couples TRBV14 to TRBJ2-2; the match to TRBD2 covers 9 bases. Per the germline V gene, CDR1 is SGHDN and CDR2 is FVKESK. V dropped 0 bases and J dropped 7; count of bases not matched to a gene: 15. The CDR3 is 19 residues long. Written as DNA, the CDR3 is TGTGCCAGCAGCCAAGATCTTTTGGTCCCTAGCGGGACCGGCGGGGAGCTGTTTTTT. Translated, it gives CASSQDLLVPSGTGGELFF.

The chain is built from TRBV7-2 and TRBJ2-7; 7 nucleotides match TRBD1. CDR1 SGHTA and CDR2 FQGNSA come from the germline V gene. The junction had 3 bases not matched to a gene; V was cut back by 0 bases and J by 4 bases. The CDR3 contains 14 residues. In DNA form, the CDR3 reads TGTGCCAGCAGCTTAGCGGGACAGTTATACGAGCAGTACTTC. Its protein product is CASSLAGQLYEQYF.

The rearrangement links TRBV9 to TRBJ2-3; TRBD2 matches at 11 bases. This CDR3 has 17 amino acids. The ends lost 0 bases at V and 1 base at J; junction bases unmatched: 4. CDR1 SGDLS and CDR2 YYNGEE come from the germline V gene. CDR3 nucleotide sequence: TGTGCCAGCAGCGTAGAGGCTAGCGGGGGGCGCACAGATACGCAGTATTTT. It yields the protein CASSVEASGGRTDTQYF.

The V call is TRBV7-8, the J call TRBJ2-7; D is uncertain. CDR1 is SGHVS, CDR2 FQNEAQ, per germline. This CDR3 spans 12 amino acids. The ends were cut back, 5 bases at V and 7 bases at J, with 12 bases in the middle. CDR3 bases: TGTGCCAGCAGCGCGCCGGGTGTTGAGCAGTACTTC. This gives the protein CASSAPGVEQYF.

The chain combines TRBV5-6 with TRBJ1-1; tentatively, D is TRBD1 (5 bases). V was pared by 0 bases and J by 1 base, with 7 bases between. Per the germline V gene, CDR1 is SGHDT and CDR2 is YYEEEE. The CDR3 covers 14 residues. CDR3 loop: CASSLVRGNTEAFF. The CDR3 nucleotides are TGTGCCAGCAGCTTGGTAAGGGGGAACACTGAAGCTTTCTTT.

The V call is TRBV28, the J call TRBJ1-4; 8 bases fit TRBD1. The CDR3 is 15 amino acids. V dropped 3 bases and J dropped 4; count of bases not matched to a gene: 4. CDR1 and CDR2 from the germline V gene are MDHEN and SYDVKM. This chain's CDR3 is CASSLLTGVNEKLFF. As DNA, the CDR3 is TGTGCCAGCAGTTTGTTGACAGGGGTTAATGAAAAACTGTTTTTT.